This T cell receptor (beta chain) was sequenced for a study of PD-L1 blockade in urothelial cancer. Repertoires were generated with immunoSEQ multiplex PCR, while TCRdb's copy carries only in-frame clones and drops some. The data show 100,000 to 150,000 clones, 86% seen once. The CDR3 has 15 residues. Trimming cost V 5 bases and J 5 bases; bases outside gene matches: 7. Germline CDR1 reads MDHEN; CDR2 reads SYDVKM. Time point specified: peripheral blood 6 weeks after treatment start. Material: PBMCs, obtained around atezolizumab (anti-PD-L1) treatment. J is TRBJ2-5 and V is TRBV28; 11 bases are a match to TRBD2. The receptor was isolated from a man between 50 and 59 years old with urothelial cancer. The CDR3 reads CASSQTSGRMETQYF. CDR3 nucleotides: TGTGCCAGCAGTCAAACTAGCGGGAGAATGGAGACCCAGTACTTC.